The source of this TCR beta chain is a study of T-cell memory formation after mild COVID-19. Background on the study: TCR clusters showed largely donor specificity. Study outcomes and limitations: The appearance of some responding clones in pre-infection memory suggested that cross-reactive memory joined. Clones which contracted sat mainly in CM and EM if CD4+, and in EMRA if CD8+.

This clonotype was counted ten times or more. Antigen unknown. Per the germline V gene, CDR1 is MGHDK and CDR2 is SYGVNS. The CDR3 loop spans 15 amino acids. V was pared by 3 bases and J by 11 bases, with 20 bases between. TCR alpha and TCR beta cDNA libraries carrying sample barcodes and UMIs came from 5'RACE with constant-segment primers. TCRdb reanalysed the 5' RACE reads using MiXCR and keeps one entry per CDR3 protein. The profile covers roughly 51,000 distinct CDR3 sequences, with roughly 7% appearing a single time and roughly 1.4% taken by the ten largest. The rearrangement links TRBV25-1 to TRBJ1-5; D not resolved. Sequencing was carried out using PBMCs or a T cell subset sorted from them (not recorded which). The receptor was isolated from a man aged 18 to 29 who had mild COVID-19 (a few samples of this study predate the infection). Cell type and time point are not known. CDR3 loop: CASSDTLGEGGTQHF. The CDR3 coding sequence is TGTGCCAGCAGTGACACCCTCGGGGAGGGCGGTACCCAGCATTTT.